Presented here are 20 T cell receptor beta chains from one specimen sequenced in a study of T-cell memory formation after mild COVID-19. TCRdb fed the 5' RACE reads into MiXCR, producing one record per CDR3 protein. The sample records around 130,000 distinct CDR3 sequences, around 14% being singletons. The sample was PBMCs or a T cell subset sorted from them (not recorded which). The receptors stem from an adult woman who had mild COVID-19 (a few samples of this study predate the infection). Cell type and time point are not known.

The table lists this clonotype with a few counts. V gene TRBV29-1 combines with J gene TRBJ2-1; D gene uncertain. V dropped 4 bases and J dropped 0 bases, with 7 bases sitting between them. CDR1 is SQVTM and CDR2 is ANQGSEA in the germline V gene. The CDR3 length is 13 residues. CDR3 sequence: CSVAPSSYNEQFF. The CDR3 nucleotides are TGCAGCGTTGCCCCGAGCTCCTACAATGAGCAGTTCTTC.

This clonotype has a handful of counts. This sequence joins TRBV25-1 and TRBJ1-4; no clear D gene. CDR3 length: 14 residues. Germline V gives CDR1 MGHDK, CDR2 SYGVNS. The germline V and J ends were trimmed by 5 bases and 4 bases, with 11 bases remaining between them. CDR3 sequence: CASSPSYDNEKLFF. CDR3 nucleotides: TGTGCCAGCAGTCCATCCTATGATAATGAAAAACTGTTTTTT.

A few counts support this clonotype. This chain uses TRBV6-2 or TRBV6-3 with TRBJ2-7, with 9 bases lining up with TRBD1. From germline, CDR1 is MNHEY and CDR2 SVGEGT. V was clipped by 2 bases and J by 3 bases; unmatched bases: 8. This CDR3 region has 16 residues. CDR3 DNA: TGTGCCAGCAGTTACGACTCCGGGACAGGGCACTACGAGCAGTACTTC. This gives the protein CASSYDSGTGHYEQYF.

The V gene is TRBV5-8, the J gene TRBJ2-1; D not resolved. This CDR3 is built from 12 residues. Germline V gene sequence: CDR1 SGHTS, CDR2 YDEGEE. V lost 4 bases and J lost 9, with 11 bases in between. CDR3 DNA: TGTGCCAGCAGCCAGACACGGTTTGAGCAGTTCTTC. It encodes CASSQTRFEQFF. Full variable domain (remainder filled in from reference TRBV5-8 and TRBJ2-1): EAGVTQSPTHLIKTRGQQATLRCSPISGHTSVYWYQQALGLGLQFLLWYDEGEERNRGNFPPRFSGRQFPNYSSELNVNALELEDSALYLCASSQTRFEQFFGPGTRLTVL.

This clonotype was seen repeatedly, ten times or more. The CDR3 bases are TGTGCCAGCAGCTTAACGGAAAGCAGGGGCAATGAGCAGTTCTTC. This translates into CASSLTESRGNEQFF. This sequence joins TRBV7-9 and TRBJ2-1; tentatively, D is TRBD1 (6 bases). This CDR3 has 15 amino acids. Germline V gives CDR1 SEHNR, CDR2 FQNEAQ (reference sequence). Trimming shortened V by 2 bases and J by 6 bases, and 14 bases separated the two germline ends.

In its sample, this clonotype was seen many times. This rearrangement joins TRBV27 to TRBJ2-7; maybe TRBD1 (6 bases). The V gene's germline CDR1 is MNHEY and CDR2 SMNVEV (reference sequence). The CDR3 extends over 13 amino acids. Deletions cut 5 bases from V and 2 bases from J, with 10 bases between. This chain's CDR3 is CASSRDTPYEQYF. The CDR3 DNA follows: TGTGCCAGCAGTCGGGACACCCCCTACGAGCAGTACTTC.

This clonotype was seen a few times. The chain employs TRBV21-1 and TRBJ1-3. TRBV21-1 is an annotated pseudogene. This CDR3 spans 15 amino acids. CDR3 residues: CASTPARPSGNTIYF. The CDR3 DNA sequence: TGTGCCAGCACCCCGGCCCGTCCCTCTGGAAACACCATATATTTT.

This clonotype appeared once. The rearrangement uses TRBV2 and TRBJ1-2, with D perhaps matching TRBD1 (6 bases). Deletions cut 1 base from V and 4 bases from J, with 16 bases between. The length of the CDR3 is 16 residues. Looked up from germline, CDR1 is SNHLY and CDR2 is FYNNEI. For the CDR3, the DNA is TGTGCCAGCAGTGAAGGACCGACGGGACAATTCTATGGCTACACCTTC. This sequence encodes CASSEGPTGQFYGYTF.

The CDR3 bases are TGTGCCAGCAGCTTGGCCCGAGCGGGGGGGCCTAGCGATGAGCAGTTCTTC. It encodes CASSLARAGGPSDEQFF. The rearrangement links TRBV5-6 to TRBJ2-1; 10 bases fit TRBD2. With 0 bases clipped from V and 8 bases from J, the junction kept 11 bases outside the gene matches. This CDR3 is built from 17 residues. Germline CDR1 SGHDT, CDR2 YYEEEE. The full variable domain, rest sourced from reference TRBV5-6 and TRBJ2-1, is DAGVTQSPTHLIKTRGQQVTLRCSPKSGHDTVSWYQQALGQGPQFIFQYYEEEERQRGNFPDRFSGHQFPNYSSELNVNALLLGDSALYLCASSLARAGGPSDEQFFGPGTRLTVL.

This clonotype has just a few counts. The chain recombines TRBV7-9 with TRBJ1-2; no definite D call. V was pared by 1 base and J by 3 bases, with 24 bases between. The CDR3 has 19 amino acids. The germline V gene encodes CDR1 SEHNR and CDR2 FQNEAQ (reference sequence). In nucleotides, the CDR3 is TGTGCCAGCAGCTTAGTATCTCGAATGGGGAACACCGGGGACTATGGCTACACCTTC. Protein sequence: CASSLVSRMGNTGDYGYTF.

This clonotype appeared many times. This chain's CDR3 is CASSDSNQPQHF. The CDR3 nucleotides read TGTGCCAGCAGTGATAGCAATCAGCCCCAGCATTTT. The chain joins TRBV7-9 to TRBJ1-5, with D unclear. In germline, CDR1 is SEHNR, CDR2 FQNEAQ (reference sequence). This CDR3 region has 12 residues. V was shortened by 6 bases and J by 0 bases, with 3 bases between the two germline ends.

The chain links TRBV7-9 to TRBJ2-2, with unresolved D. CDR3 length equals 16 residues. Deletions cut 8 bases from V and 6 bases from J, with 22 bases between. From germline, CDR1 is SEHNR and CDR2 FQNEAQ (reference sequence). The CDR3 sequence: CASLSPSGSSSGELFF. CDR3 DNA sequence: TGTGCCAGCCTCTCTCCTTCCGGTTCGTCTTCCGGGGAGCTGTTTTTT.

There are many counts of this clonotype. The rearrangement uses TRBV27 and TRBJ2-1, with 13 bases fitting TRBD2. This CDR3 has 15 amino acids. J lost 9 bases, V lost 2 bases, and 4 bases had no gene match. Germline loops: CDR1 MNHEY, CDR2 SMNVEV (reference sequence). The DNA of the CDR3 is TGTGCCAGCAGTTTAACTAGCGGGGGGGTTAGTGAGCAGTTCTTC. As protein: CASSLTSGGVSEQFF.

There are a few counts of this clonotype. This rearrangement joins TRBV2 to TRBJ1-2; D is ambiguous. Germline assignment: CDR1 SNHLY and CDR2 FYNNEI. V lost 0 bases and J lost 10, with 9 bases in between. This CDR3 has 12 residues. CDR3 sequence (DNA): TGTGCCAGCAGTGAAGCGTCGGCCTACTACACCTTC. This translates into CASSEASAYYTF. The variable domain in full, completed from reference TRBV2 and TRBJ1-2, reads EPEVTQTPSHQVTQMGQEVILRCVPISNHLYFYWYRQILGQKVEFLVSFYNNEISEKSEIFDDQFSVERPDGSNFTLKIRSTKLEDSAMYFCASSEASAYYTFGSGTRLTVV.

This clonotype was recorded a few times. In DNA form, the CDR3 reads TGTGCCAGCAGCTTATCGGAGACATTCAGCCACGAGCAGTACTTC. Amino acid sequence: CASSLSETFSHEQYF. The V gene is TRBV7-2, the J gene TRBJ2-7; D is undetermined. V lost 2 bases, J lost 5 bases, and 16 bases lay in between. There are 15 residues in the CDR3. Looked up from germline, CDR1 is SGHTA and CDR2 is FQGNSA. Complete variable domain (other parts from reference TRBV7-2 and TRBJ2-7): GAGVSQSPSNKVTEKGKDVELRCDPISGHTALYWYRQSLGQGLEFLIYFQGNSAPDKSGLPSDRFSAERTGGSVSTLTIQRTQQEDSAVYLCASSLSETFSHEQYFGPGTRLTVT.

This clonotype was detected only a few times. This sequence joins TRBV7-9 and TRBJ1-5; D remains ambiguous. Trimming stripped 8 bases from V and 7 bases from J, with 12 bases between. Germline loops: CDR1 SEHNR, CDR2 FQNEAQ (reference sequence). The CDR3 runs to 12 residues. CDR3 amino acids: CASSGSGQPQHF. The CDR3 coding sequence is TGTGCCAGCTCAGGCAGCGGGCAGCCCCAGCATTTT. Together with reference TRBV7-9 and TRBJ1-5, the CDR3 gives the full variable domain: DTGVSQNPRHKITKRGQNVTFRCDPISEHNRLYWYRQTLGQGPEFLTYFQNEAQLEKSRLLSDRFSAERPKGSFSTLEIQRTEQGDSAMYLCASSGSGQPQHFGDGTRLSIL.

This clonotype came up a few times. The chain is built from TRBV7-9 and TRBJ1-1; no firm D call. V lost 4 bases and J lost 6, with 9 bases in between. The germline gives CDR1 SEHNR, CDR2 FQNEAQ (reference sequence). The CDR3 contains 12 residues. This chain's CDR3 is CASSSNSAEAFF. In nucleotides, the CDR3 is TGTGCCAGCAGCTCTAACTCGGCTGAAGCTTTCTTT.

This chain joins TRBV7-6 and TRBJ2-6, with D perhaps matching TRBD1 (5 bases). Germline values: CDR1 SGHVS, CDR2 FNYEAQ. Trimming cost V 4 bases and J 4 bases, with 8 bases left between them. The CDR3 totals 14 residues. The CDR3 loop is CASSSGMGANVLTF. The CDR3 DNA is TGTGCCAGCAGCTCAGGGATGGGGGCCAACGTCCTGACTTTC.

This clonotype was detected only a few times. This chain joins TRBV15 and TRBJ1-1, with 7 bases identical to TRBD1. This CDR3 region has 16 residues. V lost 0 bases to trimming and J lost 1 base; unmatched junction nucleotides: 5. The germline gives CDR1 LNHNV, CDR2 YYDKDF (reference sequence). The CDR3 nucleotides read TGTGCCACCAGCAGAGAAGAGACAGGGAAGAACACTGAAGCTTTCTTT. This translates into CATSREETGKNTEAFF.

The chain recombines TRBV29-1 with TRBJ1-1; a possible D gene is TRBD1 (5 bases). The germline gives CDR1 SQVTM, CDR2 ANQGSEA. V was cut by 6 bases and J by 2 bases, with 7 bases left in between. This CDR3 contains 11 residues. Here the CDR3 DNA reads TGCAGCGTGACAGTCAACACTGAAGCTTTCTTT. Translation gives CSVTVNTEAFF.